Detailed here is one TCR beta chain. The target antigen is unknown. The TEMRA cells underwent FACS enrichment, while the CD8+ and CD4+ T cells underwent negative isolation. The sample originates from a study of CD8 T cells in Susac syndrome. General observations from the study: That the number of individuals in its TCR sequencing and HLA analysis was relatively small was acknowledged by the study.

The CDR3 spans 15 residues. Germline trimming cut 2 bases from V and 3 bases from J; bases unmatched to any gene: 5. Germline V CDR1 and CDR2: SGDLS, YYNGEE. Random-hexamer reverse transcription was applied to about 0.5 to 1 ug RNA. immunoSEQ multiplex PCR amplified TCR beta CDR3 across 54 Vbeta, 13 Jbeta. TCRdb called the immunoSEQ multiplex PCR reads again in MiXCR, with one record for every CDR3 protein. The sample lists 73,000 or so distinct CDR3 sequences, about 95% occurring once. This rearrangement joins TRBV9 to TRBJ2-1, with 7 nucleotides matching TRBD2. The clonotype originates from a human donor with multiple sclerosis. Sequencing was carried out using CD8+ T cells from PBMCs. The CDR3 here is CASSVGGALYNEQFF. In DNA form, the CDR3 reads TGTGCCAGCAGCGTGGGAGGGGCCCTCTACAATGAGCAGTTCTTC.